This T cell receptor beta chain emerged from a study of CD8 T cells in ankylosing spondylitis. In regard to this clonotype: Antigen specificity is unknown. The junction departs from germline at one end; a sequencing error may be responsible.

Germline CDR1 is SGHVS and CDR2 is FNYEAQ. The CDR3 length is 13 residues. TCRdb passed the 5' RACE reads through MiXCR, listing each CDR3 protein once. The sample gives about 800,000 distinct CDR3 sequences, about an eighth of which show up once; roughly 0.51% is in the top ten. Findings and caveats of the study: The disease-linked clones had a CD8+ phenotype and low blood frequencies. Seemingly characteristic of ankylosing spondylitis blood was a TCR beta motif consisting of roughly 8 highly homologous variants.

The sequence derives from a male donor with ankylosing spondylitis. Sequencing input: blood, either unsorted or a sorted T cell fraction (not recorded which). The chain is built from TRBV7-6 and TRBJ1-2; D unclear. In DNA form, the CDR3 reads TGTGCCGGCAGCTTAGCGAATCTTAGGGGCTACACCTTC. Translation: CAGSLANLRGYTF. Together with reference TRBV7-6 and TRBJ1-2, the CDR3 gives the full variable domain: GAGVSQSPRYKVTKRGQDVALRCDPISGHVSLYWYRQALGQGPEFLTYFNYEAQQDKSGLPNDRFSAERPEGSISTLTIQRTEQRDSAMYRCAGSLANLRGYTFGSGTRLTVV.